This TCR beta chain was retrieved from a study of CXCR3-negative and CXCR3-positive naive CD8 T cells. The overall study: There were approximately 140 million TRB reads altogether, and each library had about 1.5 +/- 0.3 million of them.

CDR3 length: 15 residues. The germline V gene encodes CDR1 MRHNA and CDR2 SNTAGT. The study sorted every CD8+ T cell subset in triplicate at 300,000 cells each. The authors made the TRB cDNA libraries by 5' RACE using UMI labels. TCRdb re-called the 5' RACE reads and shows each CDR3 protein once, DNA omitted. The table counts under 45,000 distinct CDR3 sequences; approximately 14% lies in the top ten. The sample was memory CD8+ T cells from blood. The clonotype comes from a human donor in good health. Some clones in this sample may be carry-over from other donors' samples. This sequence joins TRBV6-4 and TRBJ2-2. CDR3 residues: CASSVEASNTGELFF.